One sample yielded the 8 T cell receptor beta chains listed below, sequenced in a study of T cell repertoires in cytomegalovirus infection. TCRdb recomputed calls from the reads with MiXCR, one row per CDR3 protein. This repertoire shows about 7,500 distinct CDR3 sequences, 55% found once; its top ten account for approximately 70%. Antigens for these TCRs are unknown. The sample consisted of PBMCs, sequenced either directly or after in vitro stimulation (not recorded which). These receptor sequences come from a human donor in good health (CMV status not recorded). Some clones in this sample may be carry-over from other donors' samples.

This chain joins TRBV12-3 or TRBV12-4 and TRBJ2-1; the D is unclear. The germline V and J ends were trimmed by 6 bases and 16 bases, with 43 bases remaining between them. The CDR3 has 20 amino acids. The CDR3 nucleotides read TGTGCCAGCAGCTCCCTAAGCCTCCTTGGGTTAGAAAGGTCCTCCAATGTGTATTTCTTC. Its protein is CASSSLSLLGLERSSNVYFF.

Comment on this clonotype: The CDR3 end shows no conserved phenylalanine or tryptophan, and so a read error is likely. The V call is TRBV12-3 or TRBV12-4, the J call TRBJ2-1; D is undetermined. V was clipped by 4 bases and J by 7 bases, with 8 bases between them. The CDR3 has 12 residues. Written as DNA, the CDR3 is TGTGCCAGCAGTTGGGTCTCTAATGAGCAGTTCTTA. It translates to CASSWVSNEQFL.

Regarding this clonotype: Relative to the germline gene, one junction end is altered; a read error may explain this. The V and J genes are TRBV6-2 or TRBV6-3 and TRBJ1-5, with 8 bases aligning to TRBD1. Germline V gene sequence: CDR1 MNHEY, CDR2 SVGEGT. There are 15 residues in the CDR3. The CDR3 reads CSRSFYQGAAQPKHF. The CDR3 DNA reads as TGTTCCAGAAGTTTTTATCAGGGGGCCGCTCAGCCCAAGCATTTT.

As concerns this clonotype: Without the conserved terminal phenylalanine or tryptophan, this CDR3 likely stems from a read error. The CDR3 DNA reads as TGTGCCAGCAGTGAGGTGGGTTCCGGGGCCAACGTCCTGACTTTA. Encoded protein: CASSEVGSGANVLTL. The chain recombines TRBV25-1 with TRBJ2-6; D unclear. Germline V CDR1 and CDR2: MGHDK, SYGVNS. V was shortened by 3 bases and J by 4 bases, with 10 bases between the two germline ends. The CDR3 is made up of 15 amino acids.

The chain is built from TRBV20-1 and TRBJ1-2; D remains ambiguous. Germline V CDR1 and CDR2: DFQATT, SNEGSKA (reference sequence). The ends were cut back, 6 bases at V and 4 bases at J, with 15 bases in the middle. CDR3 length: 13 amino acids. The CDR3 sequence is CSALRGGSYGYTF. The CDR3 DNA reads TGCAGTGCACTTCGAGGAGGGTCCTATGGCTACACCTTC.

About this clonotype itself: Compared with germline, one end of the junction differs, possibly owing to a read error. This chain links TRBV7-1 with TRBJ2-1; D is unresolved. TRBV7-1 is an open reading frame, and its role is uncertain. This CDR3 region has 16 residues. In nucleotides, the CDR3 is TGTGCCAGCAGCTGGTTGGGAATATCCACCGACACTGAGCCGTTCTTC. Amino acid sequence: CASSWLGISTDTEPFF.

This clonotype was seen at least ten times. V usage is TRBV5-1 and J usage is TRBJ1-1; 9 bases fit TRBD1. Per the germline V gene, CDR1 is SGHRS and CDR2 is YFSETQ. The CDR3 runs to 16 residues. V lost 3 bases and J lost 4; bases outside the gene matches: 10. In DNA form, the CDR3 reads TGCGCCAGCAGCTCTAAACAGGGGGCGCGTGGCACTGAAGCTTTCTTT. Protein: CASSSKQGARGTEAFF.

This clonotype was recorded a few times. The chain has TRBV7-2 and TRBJ2-5, with TRBD2 as a possible D gene (6 bases). Germline CDR1 is SGHTA and CDR2 is FQGNSA. The V end was cut by 1 base, the J end by 4 bases, with 16 bases between. The length of the CDR3 is 16 residues. The CDR3 is CASSLGAGGRLETQYF. The CDR3 DNA reads TGTGCCAGCAGCTTAGGGGCCGGGGGTCGTCTAGAGACCCAGTACTTC.